This TCR beta chain was identified during a study of CD8 T cells in ankylosing spondylitis. Findings and limits, study-wide: A TCR beta motif of several highly homologous variants appeared characteristic of ankylosing spondylitis blood.

TCRdb passed the 5' RACE reads through MiXCR, listing each CDR3 protein once. The sample holds about 510,000 distinct CDR3 sequences, 5.3% seen once. This clonotype was seen repeatedly, ten times or more. Its target is unknown. The sequencing sample was made of blood, either unsorted or a sorted T cell fraction (not recorded which). This TCR came from a male donor with ankylosing spondylitis.

This chain's CDR3 is CASKNGRGRYEQYF. As DNA, the CDR3 is TGTGCCAGCAAGAACGGGAGGGGCAGGTACGAGCAGTACTTC. The J gene is TRBJ2-7, the V gene TRBV28; TRBD2 matches 8 bases. Germline CDR1 MDHEN, CDR2 SYDVKM. The CDR3 spans 14 residues. V lost 7 bases and J lost 4; bases outside the gene matches: 9.